This entry lists 32 T cell receptor beta chains sequenced from one sample in a study of PD-L1 blockade in urothelial cancer. TCRdb's copy holds only in-frame clones and misses some; the assay was immunoSEQ multiplex PCR. The table records fewer than 50,000 clones, approximately 90% of them present only once. The sample in question was PBMCs, obtained around atezolizumab (anti-PD-L1) treatment. The receptors derive from a man in his sixties with urothelial cancer.

CDR3 DNA: TGTGCCAGCAGTCGGCAAGGGGGCACTGAAGCTTTCTTT. Translating it yields CASSRQGGTEAFF. V and J are TRBV25-1 and TRBJ1-1; tentatively, D is TRBD1 (6 bases). V was clipped by 5 bases and J by 4 bases, with 11 bases between them. The length of the CDR3 is 13 residues. Germline assignment: CDR1 MGHDK and CDR2 SYGVNS. Filled out from reference TRBV25-1 and TRBJ1-1, the complete variable domain reads EADIYQTPRYLVIGTGKKITLECSQTMGHDKMYWYQQDPGMELHLIHYSYGVNSTEKGDLSSESTVSRIRTEHFPLTLESARPSHTSQYLCASSRQGGTEAFFGQGTRLTVV.

In the case of this clone: The junction differs from germline at one of its ends, possibly a read error. This chain connects TRBV7-7 to TRBJ2-2, with D unclear. This CDR3 contains 14 residues. Per germline, CDR1 SSHAT and CDR2 FNYEAQ (reference sequence). The CDR3 DNA is TGTGCTAGCAGCTTCTCCGGGAACACCGGGGAGCTGTTTTTT. Translated, it gives CASSFSGNTGELFF.

This chain joins TRBV19 and TRBJ1-3; tentatively, D is TRBD1 (6 bases). Germline lookup yields CDR1 LNHDA and CDR2 SQIVND (reference sequence). V lost 4 bases to trimming and J lost 0 bases, with 13 bases between them. This CDR3 region has 16 residues. The DNA of the CDR3 is TGTGCCAGTAGTAGTGACAGGACCAGCTCTGGAAACACCATATATTTT. Its translation is CASSSDRTSSGNTIYF.

The chain uses TRBV2 and TRBJ1-1; 8 nucleotides agree with TRBD1. CDR3 length: 18 amino acids. After removal of 6 bases from V and 5 bases from J, the junction contained 20 bases not matched to a gene. Germline V CDR1 and CDR2: SNHLY, FYNNEI. CDR3 in amino acids: CASSPLIRTGQGVTEAFF. CDR3 nucleotides: TGTGCCAGCAGCCCCCTAATACGGACCGGACAGGGCGTAACTGAAGCTTTCTTT.

This clone was counted once. The J gene is TRBJ1-2, the V gene TRBV19; no reliable D call. Trimming pared 0 bases from V and 2 bases from J, leaving 7 bases between. This CDR3 contains 14 residues. Germline values: CDR1 LNHDA, CDR2 SQIVND (reference sequence). CDR3 coding DNA: TGTGCCAGTAGTATAGATGCAGGCAACTATGGCTACACCTTC. Its protein is CASSIDAGNYGYTF. Based on the CDR3 plus reference TRBV19 and TRBJ1-2, the full variable domain is DGGITQSPKYLFRKEGQNVTLSCEQNLNHDAMYWYRQDPGQGLRLIYYSQIVNDFQKGDIAEGYSVSREKKESFPLTVTSAQKNPTAFYLCASSIDAGNYGYTFGSGTRLTVV.

The rearrangement joins TRBV5-1 to TRBJ1-2; 9 nucleotides align to TRBD1. Trimming took 3 bases from V and 1 from J; bases not matched to a gene: 4. The germline V gene encodes CDR1 SGHRS and CDR2 YFSETQ. The CDR3 is 15 residues long. The CDR3, as DNA: TGCGCCAGCAGCTCACAGGGGGCAGGTAACTATGGCTACACCTTC. Its protein product is CASSSQGAGNYGYTF.

This chain's CDR3 is CASSQPRPNSGANVLTF. CDR3 DNA: TGCGCCAGCAGCCAACCCAGGCCTAACTCTGGGGCCAACGTCCTGACTTTC. The chain couples TRBV4-1 to TRBJ2-6; D is uncertain. CDR1 and CDR2 from the germline V gene are MGHRA and YSYEKL. The V gene lost 2 bases and the J gene lost 0 bases, with 11 bases spanning the gap. This CDR3 has 17 residues.

The genes are TRBV6-5 and TRBJ1-1, with D maybe TRBD1 (5 bases). Trimming pared 2 bases from V and 7 bases from J, leaving 11 bases between. Germline CDR1 is MNHEY and CDR2 is SVGAGI. The CDR3 loop spans 13 amino acids. The CDR3, as DNA: TGTGCCAGCAGTTACGAACAGGCCAGTGAAGCTTTCTTT. Residues: CASSYEQASEAFF.

The V gene is TRBV5-1, the J gene TRBJ1-6; TRBD1 agrees at 9 bases. This CDR3 has 15 residues. After removal of 4 bases from V and 10 bases from J, the junction contained 9 bases not matched to a gene. Germline V lookup: CDR1 SGHRS, CDR2 YFSETQ. The CDR3 region is CASSKETGGGSPLHF. The CDR3 nucleotides are TGCGCCAGCAGCAAAGAGACAGGGGGTGGCTCACCCCTCCACTTT.

This rearrangement joins TRBV5-6 to TRBJ2-7, with 7 bases matching TRBD1. The V gene's germline CDR1 is SGHDT and CDR2 YYEEEE. This CDR3 comprises 14 residues. With V trimmed by 0 bases and J by 5 bases, 5 bases remained unmatched. CDR3 in DNA: TGTGCCAGCAGCTTGGGACAGGGCCCCCACGAGCAGTACTTC. Translating gives CASSLGQGPHEQYF.

CDR3 amino acids: CASSLVGTAESDEKLFF. The CDR3 DNA follows: TGTGCCAGCAGCTTAGTAGGGACAGCCGAATCCGATGAAAAACTGTTTTTT. This sequence joins TRBV11-2 and TRBJ1-4; 7 bases line up with TRBD1. V was clipped by 1 base and J by 6 bases; unmatched bases: 11. Germline CDR1 reads SGHAT; CDR2 reads FQNNGV. CDR3 length: 17 amino acids.

Comments on this clone: The junction shows a germline mismatch at one end, possibly a read error. The chain combines TRBV7-7 with TRBJ2-5; D ambiguous. The CDR3 is made up of 15 amino acids. From germline, CDR1 is SSHAT and CDR2 FNYEAQ (reference sequence). The CDR3 region is CASSPSLRDQETQYF. The CDR3 nucleotides read TGTGCTAGCAGCCCCAGCCTCCGGGACCAAGAGACCCAGTACTTC. Using reference TRBV7-7 and TRBJ2-5 for the parts outside the CDR3, the full variable domain is GAGVSQSPRYKVTKRGQDVTLRCDPISSHATLYWYQQALGQGPEFLTYFNYEAQPDKSGLPSDRFSAERPEGSISTLTIQRTEQRDSAMYRCASSPSLRDQETQYFGPGTRLLVL.

V usage is TRBV10-1 and J usage is TRBJ2-3; TRBD2 aligns across 12 bases. The CDR3 consists of 16 residues. CDR1 is WNHNN, CDR2 SYGVQD, per germline (reference sequence). The J segment lost 0 bases and the V segment lost 6 bases, leaving 4 bases of the junction unmatched. CDR3 sequence (DNA): TGCGCCAGCAGCACCGGGACTAGCGGGAGCACAGATACGCAGTATTTT. Translation: CASSTGTSGSTDTQYF.

This clone was detected a few times. The gene calls are TRBV5-1 and TRBJ1-5, with TRBD1 matching 8 bases. V gave up 4 bases and J gave up 7 bases; unmatched junction bases: 7. CDR1 SGHRS and CDR2 YFSETQ come from the germline V gene. The CDR3 runs to 14 residues. CDR3 DNA sequence: TGCGCCAGCAGCCCTAATCAGGGGGCCCAGCCCCAGCATTTT. This translates into CASSPNQGAQPQHF.

The CDR3 sequence is CAWILDRDVSGELFF. Written as DNA, the CDR3 is TGTGCCTGGATCTTGGACAGGGACGTCAGCGGGGAGCTGTTTTTT. This sequence joins TRBV30 and TRBJ2-2; 8 bases align to TRBD1. The V gene end was trimmed by 4 bases and the J gene end by 7 bases; junction bases not matched to a gene: 11. Per the germline V gene, CDR1 is GTSNPN and CDR2 is SVGIG (reference sequence). The CDR3 length is 15 residues. The whole variable domain, remainder taken from reference TRBV30 and TRBJ2-2, is SQTIHQWPATLVQPVGSPLSLECTVEGTSNPNLYWYRQAAGRGLQLLFYSVGIGQISSEVPQNLSASRPQDRQFILSSKKLLLSDSGFYLCAWILDRDVSGELFFGEGSRLTVL.

V is TRBV7-6 and J is TRBJ2-3; D is possibly TRBD1 (6 bases). Trimming removed 1 base at V and 5 bases at J, with 7 bases between. The germline gives CDR1 SGHVS, CDR2 FNYEAQ. The CDR3 runs 13 residues. The CDR3 bases are TGTGCCAGCAGCTTAGTACAGGGAGATACGCAGTATTTT. This sequence encodes CASSLVQGDTQYF.

A single count supports this clone. This CDR3 is CASSVVSGTEYGYTF. The CDR3 DNA reads as TGTGCCAGCAGCGTAGTTTCCGGGACAGAATATGGCTACACCTTC. The J gene is TRBJ1-2, the V gene TRBV9, with TRBD1 matching over 7 bases. CDR3 length: 15 residues. V was clipped by 0 bases and J by 5 bases; unmatched bases: 7. Looked up from germline, CDR1 is SGDLS and CDR2 is YYNGEE.

DNA for the CDR3: TGCGCCAGCAGTCAGGAGAGTAGCAATCAGCCCCAGCATTTT. The encoded protein is CASSQESSNQPQHF. The genes are TRBV23-1 and TRBJ1-5; D is ambiguous. TRBV23-1 is noted as an ORF with a role that remains uncertain. The CDR3 covers 14 residues. Trimming shortened V by 3 bases and J by 0 bases, and 6 bases separated the two germline ends.

The gene calls are TRBV4-1 and TRBJ2-2; D ambiguous. Trimming stripped 0 bases from V and 1 base from J, with 6 bases between. The germline V gene has CDR1 MGHRA and CDR2 YSYEKL. CDR3 length: 15 residues. CDR3 residues: CASSQDGQNTGELFF. The CDR3 DNA follows: TGCGCCAGCAGCCAAGATGGGCAGAACACCGGGGAGCTGTTTTTT.

The chain uses TRBV7-2 and TRBJ1-4; D is undetermined. Per germline, CDR1 SGHTA and CDR2 FQGNSA. The CDR3 contains 14 residues. V lost 2 bases and J 5 bases, leaving 9 bases between the germline ends. Written as DNA, the CDR3 is TGTGCCAGCAGCTTACGTGGCGGGAATGAAAAACTGTTTTTT. Its translation: CASSLRGGNEKLFF.

The chain has TRBV11-2 and TRBJ2-7, with 8 bases fitting TRBD2. The CDR3 totals 14 residues. The J segment lost 4 bases and the V segment lost 3 bases, leaving 5 bases of the junction unmatched. The germline V gene encodes CDR1 SGHAT and CDR2 FQNNGV. The CDR3 DNA reads as TGTGCCAGCAGCTTGAAGAGCGGGGGATACGAGCAGTACTTC. Its protein is CASSLKSGGYEQYF.

The J gene is TRBJ2-7, the V gene TRBV6-5; unclear D gene. With 11 bases removed from V and 6 bases from J, the gap between germline ends came to 20 bases. CDR1 MNHEY and CDR2 SVGAGI come from the germline V gene. The CDR3 totals 13 residues. The CDR3 sequence: CARPCLLDCEQYF. CDR3 sequence (DNA): TGTGCCCGACCGTGTCTTCTTGACTGCGAGCAGTACTTC.

The CDR3 region is CACDIGDNQPQHF. DNA for the CDR3: TGTGCCTGCGACATAGGGGACAATCAGCCCCAGCATTTT. This chain links TRBV30 with TRBJ1-5; TRBD1 might be the D (5 bases). The CDR3 length is 13 residues. CDR1 is GTSNPN, CDR2 SVGIG, per germline (reference sequence). With 6 bases removed from V and 3 bases from J, the gap between germline ends came to 12 bases.

The CDR3 bases are TGTGCCAGCAGCTTAACCGGGGGGAGGGTCAATGAGCAGTTCTTC. Residues: CASSLTGGRVNEQFF. V and J are TRBV7-3 and TRBJ2-1; the match to TRBD2 covers 7 bases. The trim removed 0 bases at V and 6 bases at J, leaving 5 bases unmatched. Germline V gene sequence: CDR1 SGHTA, CDR2 FQGTGA. The CDR3 sequence is 15 residues long.

The chain is built from TRBV9 and TRBJ2-3, with 12 positions matching TRBD2. CDR1 is SGDLS, CDR2 YYNGEE, per germline. This CDR3 spans 18 amino acids. After removal of 4 bases from V and 1 base from J, the junction contained 10 bases not matched to a gene. CDR3 DNA: TGTGCCAGCAGCTGGGGGCTAGCGGGGGGGAGTGGCACAGATACGCAGTATTTT. Translated, it gives CASSWGLAGGSGTDTQYF. Full variable domain (remainder filled in from reference TRBV9 and TRBJ2-3): DSGVTQTPKHLITATGQRVTLRCSPRSGDLSVYWYQQSLDQGLQFLIQYYNGEERAKGNILERFSAQQFPDLHSELNLSSLELGDSALYFCASSWGLAGGSGTDTQYFGPGTRLTVL.

This clone was seen only a few times. This chain connects TRBV29-1 to TRBJ1-1, with D unclear. CDR1 is SQVTM and CDR2 is ANQGSEA in the germline V gene. This CDR3 has 13 amino acids. V lost 8 bases and J lost 5, with 18 bases in between. CDR3 sequence (DNA): TGCAGCTCTGCGAGGCAGTCGGAAACTGAAGCTTTCTTT. Its translation: CSSARQSETEAFF.

The chain uses TRBV30 and TRBJ1-6, with 7 bases identical to TRBD1. CDR1 and CDR2 (germline): GTSNPN, SVGIG (reference sequence). V shed 5 bases, J shed 8 bases, and the junction held 6 bases outside the gene matches. The CDR3 runs 13 residues. The chain's CDR3 is CAWSDRDDSPLHF. CDR3 nucleotide sequence: TGTGCCTGGTCCGACAGGGACGATTCACCCCTCCACTTT.

Here the CDR3 reads CASSLHRGIFMNTEAFF. The CDR3 coding sequence is TGTGCCAGCAGCTTACACAGGGGAATCTTCATGAACACTGAAGCTTTCTTT. The genes are TRBV5-6 and TRBJ1-1; 7 bases align to TRBD1. The J segment lost 0 bases and the V segment lost 2 bases, leaving 10 bases of the junction unmatched. CDR3 length: 17 amino acids. CDR1 SGHDT and CDR2 YYEEEE come from the germline V gene.

The CDR3 protein is CASGTRGYEQYF. The CDR3 nucleotides read TGTGCCAGCGGAACAAGGGGATACGAGCAGTACTTC. The chain couples TRBV6-1 to TRBJ2-7, with a weak D call TRBD1 (5 bases). This CDR3 is built from 12 residues. CDR1 and CDR2 from the germline V gene are MNHNS and SASEGT. Trimming left V 8 bases short and J 4 bases short, with 12 bases between.

The chain uses TRBV30 and TRBJ2-7, with D possibly being TRBD1 (7 bases). In germline, CDR1 is GTSNPN, CDR2 SVGIG (reference sequence). The CDR3 length is 14 residues. V lost 3 bases and J 0 bases, leaving 12 bases between the germline ends. This CDR3 is CAWSRGTVSYEQYF. The CDR3, as DNA: TGTGCCTGGAGCCGCGGGACAGTCTCCTACGAGCAGTACTTC. The full variable domain, in which reference TRBV30 and TRBJ2-7 provide the parts outside the CDR3, is SQTIHQWPATLVQPVGSPLSLECTVEGTSNPNLYWYRQAAGRGLQLLFYSVGIGQISSEVPQNLSASRPQDRQFILSSKKLLLSDSGFYLCAWSRGTVSYEQYFGPGTRLTVT.

The V and J genes are TRBV5-4 and TRBJ2-5, with 10 positions matching TRBD2. The CDR3 is 16 amino acids. V lost 0 bases and J lost 2; bases outside the gene matches: 4. Looked up from germline, CDR1 is SGHNT and CDR2 is YYREEE (reference sequence). The CDR3 DNA reads as TGTGCCAGCAGCTTGGCCGGACTAGCGGCGCAAGAGACCCAGTACTTC. Translation gives CASSLAGLAAQETQYF.

This chain connects TRBV6-5 to TRBJ2-7; a weak D match, TRBD1 (5 bases). The CDR3 runs 14 residues. The germline gives CDR1 MNHEY, CDR2 SVGAGI. V shed 0 bases and J shed 0 bases, with 6 bases lying between them. The CDR3 DNA is TGTGCCAGCAGTTACTCTCAGGGCTCCTACGAGCAGTACTTC. Its protein product is CASSYSQGSYEQYF.